The 6 T cell receptor beta chains below were found in one sample sequenced in a study of blood T cell repertoires in COVID-19. Produced via immunoSEQ multiplex PCR; TCRdb's table is partial and in-frame only. Of about 120,000 clones in the sample, 70% to 90% were seen once. Material: peripheral blood. The source is a man in his 60s with acute or convalescent COVID-19.

The genes are TRBV6-2 or TRBV6-3 and TRBJ2-1; tentative D call: TRBD1 (5 bases). The CDR3 runs to 12 residues. The V gene's germline CDR1 is MNHEY and CDR2 SVGEGT. Trimming removed 6 bases at V and 5 bases at J, with 8 bases between. As DNA, the CDR3 is TGTGCCAGCAGCCCACAGGACAATGAGCAGTTCTTC. It encodes CASSPQDNEQFF.

The chain carries TRBV7-2 and TRBJ2-2; 8 bases line up with TRBD2. V dropped 0 bases and J dropped 5; count of bases not matched to a gene: 5. Germline lookup yields CDR1 SGHTA and CDR2 FQGNSA. The CDR3 runs to 16 residues. Here the CDR3 DNA reads TGTGCCAGCAGCTTAGCGACTAGCGCAAAAACCGGGGAGCTGTTTTTT. It translates to CASSLATSAKTGELFF.

This chain connects TRBV2 to TRBJ2-7, with D possibly being TRBD2 (7 bases). The V end was cut by 9 bases, the J end by 6 bases, with 18 bases between. The CDR3 sequence is 13 residues long. CDR1 is SNHLY and CDR2 is FYNNEI in the germline V gene. This CDR3 reads CARSGTGGLEQYF. The CDR3 DNA is TGTGCCAGATCCGGGACGGGGGGCCTCGAGCAGTACTTC.

The genes are TRBV24-1 and TRBJ2-5; the match to TRBD1 covers 11 bases. Trimming cost V 1 base and J 5 bases; bases outside gene matches: 5. This CDR3 comprises 16 residues. CDR1 and CDR2 from the germline V gene are KGHDR and SFDVKD. The CDR3 DNA reads as TGTGCCACCAGTGATTTTTGGGACAGGGGGTACGAGACCCAGTACTTC. Protein: CATSDFWDRGYETQYF.

Only one count was recorded for this clone. This CDR3 reads CASSLGTGLEQYF. For the CDR3, the DNA is TGTGCCAGCAGCCTCGGGACAGGCCTCGAGCAGTACTTC. J is TRBJ2-7 and V is TRBV7-2, with 8 bases lining up with TRBD1. V shed 5 bases, J shed 6 bases, and the junction held 6 bases outside the gene matches. The germline V gene has CDR1 SGHTA and CDR2 FQGNSA. This CDR3 is built from 13 residues.

The chain recombines TRBV12-3 or TRBV12-4 with TRBJ2-2, with 7 bases fitting TRBD2. The CDR3 consists of 13 residues. Losses at the gene ends were 7 bases for V and 9 bases for J; bases not matched to a gene: 8. The CDR3 DNA sequence: TGTGCCAGCACCGCTGGGGAGGGCCGGGAGCTGTTTTTT. Translation gives CASTAGEGRELFF.